The rows below give T cell receptor beta chains drawn from one sample of a study of blood T cell repertoires in COVID-19. Libraries were prepared by immunoSEQ multiplex PCR; TCRdb keeps only in-frame clonotypes and omits some of them. The data hold 75,000 to 100,000 clones, with about 84% observed a single time. The specimen sequenced was peripheral blood. All receptors come from an elderly woman with acute or convalescent COVID-19. Both conserved end residues are part of each CDR3. The D gene is left open where the match is weak. The size entry is marked missing in some rows and otherwise reads once, few, many or a size class.

J: TRBJ1-4
D: -
V: TRBV2
size: few
CDR3: CASSETGFNEKLFF
DNA: TGTGCCAGCAGTGAAACCGGGTTTAATGAAAAACTGTTTTTT

J: TRBJ2-5
D: TRBD2
V: TRBV6-5
size: -
CDR3: CASSKTSGGAEYF
DNA: TGTGCCAGCAGTAAGACTAGCGGGGGGGCCGAGTACTTC

J: TRBJ2-3
D: -
V: TRBV7-9
size: -
CDR3: CASSAQFLGTDTQYF
DNA: TGTGCCAGCAGCGCCCAGTTCCTCGGCACAGATACGCAGTATTTT

J: TRBJ1-6
D: -
V: TRBV5-4
size: -
CDR3: CASSLERFSPLHF
DNA: TGTGCCAGCAGCTTGGAGAGGTTTTCACCCCTCCACTTT

J: TRBJ2-3
D: -
V: TRBV14
size: -
CDR3: CASSQNRDRDTQYF
DNA: TGTGCCAGCAGCCAAAACAGGGATCGAGATACGCAGTATTTT

J: TRBJ2-1
D: -
V: TRBV2
size: few
CDR3: CASSDRLGYGDEQFF
DNA: TGTGCCAGCAGTGACCGACTAGGATATGGGGATGAGCAGTTCTTC

J: TRBJ1-1
D: -
V: TRBV2
size: -
CDR3: CASSVQGDTEAFF
DNA: TGTGCCAGCAGTGTACAGGGAGACACTGAAGCTTTCTTT

J: TRBJ1-2
D: -
V: TRBV7-8
size: once
CDR3: CASSLVGPAIYGYTF
DNA: TGTGCCAGCAGCCTAGTTGGGCCAGCCATCTATGGCTACACCTTC

J: TRBJ2-2
D: TRBD2
V: TRBV27
size: -
CDR3: CASSLIGRGANTGELFF
DNA: TGTGCCAGCAGTTTAATCGGGCGGGGGGCTAACACCGGGGAGCTGTTTTTT

J: TRBJ1-6
D: -
V: TRBV10-3
size: -
CDR3: CAISGGFGAGGNSPLHF
DNA: TGTGCCATCAGTGGCGGGTTTGGCGCAGGAGGTAATTCACCCCTCCACTTT

J: TRBJ1-6
D: -
V: TRBV3-1/TRBV3-2
size: -
CDR3: CASSQGRGRDDSPLHF
DNA: TGTGCCAGCAGCCAAGGGAGGGGCAGGGACGATTCACCCCTCCACTTT

J: TRBJ1-3
D: -
V: TRBV6-5
size: once
CDR3: CASRQRERGNTIYF
DNA: TGTGCCAGCAGACAACGGGAGCGTGGAAACACCATATATTTT

J: TRBJ1-5
D: -
V: TRBV6-2/TRBV6-3
size: -
CDR3: CASSYRHEHQPQHF
DNA: TGTGCCAGCAGTTACCGACACGAGCATCAGCCCCAGCATTTT

J: TRBJ1-5
D: TRBD1
V: TRBV7-9
size: -
CDR3: CASSLAGLQGASQPQHF
DNA: TGTGCCAGCAGCTTAGCTGGCTTGCAGGGGGCGTCTCAGCCCCAGCATTTT

J: TRBJ1-5
D: -
V: TRBV6-6
size: -
CDR3: CASSFGGGQPQHF
DNA: TGTGCCAGCAGTTTTGGGGGGGGCCAGCCCCAGCATTTT

J: TRBJ1-1
D: TRBD1
V: TRBV28
size: -
CDR3: CASSTRTGGNTEAFF
DNA: TGTGCCAGCAGTACCAGGACAGGGGGAAACACTGAAGCTTTCTTT

J: TRBJ1-1
D: -
V: TRBV7-2
size: -
CDR3: CASSLAPGMNTEAFF
DNA: TGTGCCAGCAGCTTAGCCCCAGGGATGAACACTGAAGCTTTCTTT

J: TRBJ1-3
D: -
V: TRBV15
size: -
CDR3: CATSRDQRSNSGNTIYF
DNA: TGTGCCACCAGCAGAGATCAGCGATCGAACTCTGGAAACACCATATATTTT

J: TRBJ1-4
D: -
V: TRBV21-1
size: -
CDR3: CASSKERGEKLFF
DNA: TGTGCCAGCAGCAAAGAGCGGGGGGAAAAACTGTTTTTT

J: TRBJ1-2
D: -
V: TRBV4-2
size: -
CDR3: CASSQDWTFNYGYTF
DNA: TGTGCCAGCAGCCAAGATTGGACTTTTAACTATGGCTACACCTTC

J: TRBJ1-5
D: TRBD1
V: TRBV7-8
size: -
CDR3: CASSLEAGGQPQHF
DNA: TGTGCCAGCAGCTTAGAGGCAGGGGGCCAGCCCCAGCATTTT

J: TRBJ1-1
D: -
V: TRBV6-5
size: -
CDR3: CASRGLIEAFF
DNA: TGTGCCAGCAGGGGGCTAATTGAAGCTTTCTTT

J: TRBJ2-1
D: -
V: TRBV6-1
size: -
CDR3: CASSESGASYNEQFF
DNA: TGTGCCAGCAGTGAATCAGGGGCGAGCTACAATGAGCAGTTCTTC

J: TRBJ1-2
D: TRBD1
V: TRBV7-2
size: -
CDR3: CAARGTGGNLYGYTF
DNA: TGTGCCGCCCGCGGGACAGGGGGCAACCTCTATGGCTACACCTTC

J: TRBJ1-5
D: -
V: TRBV6-6
size: once
CDR3: CASSYSGTNTNQPQHF
DNA: TGTGCCAGCAGTTACTCTGGGACAAACACAAATCAGCCCCAGCATTTT

J: TRBJ2-1
D: TRBD2
V: TRBV7-6
size: -
CDR3: CASPRRGAYNEQFF
DNA: TGTGCCAGCCCCCGGCGGGGGGCCTACAATGAGCAGTTCTTC

J: TRBJ2-1
D: -
V: TRBV7-9
size: -
CDR3: CASRLGANNEQFF
DNA: TGTGCCAGCAGGTTAGGAGCCAACAATGAGCAGTTCTTC

J: TRBJ1-5
D: TRBD1
V: TRBV7-2
size: -
CDR3: CASSPGTGRGQPQHF
DNA: TGTGCCAGCAGCCCCGGGACAGGAAGGGGTCAGCCCCAGCATTTT

J: TRBJ1-5
D: -
V: TRBV3-1/TRBV3-2
size: -
CDR3: CASSQLGANQPQHF
DNA: TGTGCCAGCAGCCAATTAGGGGCGAACCAGCCCCAGCATTTT

J: TRBJ1-1
D: -
V: TRBV2
size: -
CDR3: CASRTQGTYTEAFF
DNA: TGTGCCAGCAGGACCCAGGGAACCTACACTGAAGCTTTCTTT

J: TRBJ1-2
D: -
V: TRBV15
size: -
CDR3: CATSRDLVGAVDGYTF
DNA: TGTGCCACCAGCAGAGATCTTGTGGGGGCGGTAGATGGCTACACCTTC

J: TRBJ2-5
D: -
V: TRBV4-3
size: -
CDR3: CASSQRIREETQYF
DNA: TGCGCCAGCAGCCAGCGTATACGGGAAGAGACCCAGTACTTC

J: TRBJ1-1
D: -
V: TRBV5-4
size: few
CDR3: CASSLEAGMNTEAFF
DNA: TGTGCCAGCAGCTTGGAGGCAGGTATGAACACTGAAGCTTTCTTT

J: TRBJ1-1
D: -
V: TRBV2
size: -
CDR3: CASSPRVATEAFF
DNA: TGTGCCAGCAGCCCCAGGGTGGCCACTGAAGCTTTCTTT

J: TRBJ1-4
D: -
V: TRBV11-1
size: -
CDR3: CASSSRAEGEKLFF
DNA: TGTGCCAGCAGCTCCAGGGCGGAGGGTGAAAAACTGTTTTTT

J: TRBJ1-6
D: TRBD1
V: TRBV30
size: few
CDR3: CAFRGDNSPLHF
DNA: TGTGCCTTCAGGGGGGATAATTCACCCCTCCACTTT

J: TRBJ2-2
D: -
V: TRBV9
size: few
CDR3: CASSDERRGTGELFF
DNA: TGTGCCAGCAGCGATGAGAGGAGGGGTACCGGGGAGCTGTTTTTT

J: TRBJ2-7
D: -
V: TRBV20-1
size: -
CDR3: CSASLGQGVPYEQYF
DNA: TGCAGTGCTAGTTTGGGGCAGGGCGTACCCTACGAGCAGTACTTC

J: TRBJ2-5
D: TRBD2
V: TRBV3-1/TRBV3-2
size: -
CDR3: CASSRWTSGDQETQYF
DNA: TGTGCCAGCAGCCGGTGGACTAGCGGCGACCAAGAGACCCAGTACTTC

J: TRBJ1-3
D: -
V: TRBV13
size: -
CDR3: CASRSLLGNTIYF
DNA: TGTGCCAGCAGGTCACTGTTAGGAAACACCATATATTTT

J: TRBJ1-1
D: -
V: TRBV27
size: -
CDR3: CASRKSLTGNTEAFF
DNA: TGTGCCAGCCGTAAATCGTTGACTGGGAACACTGAAGCTTTCTTT

J: TRBJ2-2
D: TRBD2
V: TRBV9
size: -
CDR3: CASSSGGARYTGELFF
DNA: TGTGCCAGCAGCTCCGGGGGGGCCCGGTACACCGGGGAGCTGTTTTTT